This T cell receptor (beta chain) stems from a study of cytomegalovirus exposure and HLA in healthy donors. Overall study results and limits: Later analysis associated a missense DCLRE1C variant with TCR beta V- and J-gene trimming. There were some V segments, including TRBV6-2 and TRBV6-3, excluded as indistinguishable.

Germline assignment: CDR1 SGHTA and CDR2 FQGTGA. The CDR3 runs to 17 residues. The ends lost 5 bases at V and 6 bases at J; junction bases unmatched: 15. The PCR had 60 Vbeta and 13 Jbeta primers. Using immunoSEQ multiplex PCR, the repertoire was profiled, and TCRdb retains in-frame clones only, with some absent. The repertoire has 190,000 or so clones, 80% of them found once; the top ten carry roughly 0.7%. Regarding this clone: Its target is not known.

This TCR derives from a boy aged 5-17 years in good health and CMV-seronegative. Source material: PBMCs. The chain couples TRBV7-3 to TRBJ2-1; 8 bases are a match to TRBD2. The CDR3 DNA follows: TGTGCCAGCAGCCCTACCGGGAGGGCCTATTTTGTCAATGAGCAGTTCTTC. This translates into CASSPTGRAYFVNEQFF.